These 23 T cell receptor beta chains were sequenced from one sample in a study of blood T cell repertoires in COVID-19. Assay: immunoSEQ multiplex PCR; the TCRdb copy retains only in-frame clones and omits some. The top ten hold roughly 4.3% of the sample, which has some 150,000 clones, 75% to 90% seen once. Specimen: PBMCs or T cells enriched from blood (not recorded which). Source of these receptors: a man aged 45-65 years who had recovered from COVID-19.

This rearrangement joins TRBV19 to TRBJ1-1, with D possibly matching TRBD1 (5 bases). Germline CDR1 LNHDA, CDR2 SQIVND (reference sequence). Trimming left V 5 bases short and J 3 bases short, with 22 bases between. The CDR3 runs to 17 residues. CDR3 protein: CASSSWGGFFRDTEAFF. DNA for the CDR3: TGTGCCAGTAGTTCTTGGGGGGGATTCTTTCGGGACACTGAAGCTTTCTTT.

This chain links TRBV27 with TRBJ2-2; 7 positions agree with TRBD1. The germline gives CDR1 MNHEY, CDR2 SMNVEV (reference sequence). J was trimmed by 5 bases and V by 7 bases; bases with no gene match: 10. The CDR3 length is 15 residues. CDR3 residues: CASNRKGAQTGELFF. The CDR3 region has the DNA TGTGCCAGCAACCGGAAGGGGGCGCAAACCGGGGAGCTGTTTTTT.

This clone was observed a single time. V is TRBV5-1 and J is TRBJ2-1; TRBD2 matches 7 bases. Germline CDR1 is SGHRS and CDR2 is YFSETQ. V lost 0 bases and J lost 9; bases outside the gene matches: 6. The CDR3 covers 14 residues. DNA for the CDR3: TGCGCCAGCAGCTTGGACGCTCCGGGGGGTGAGCAGTTCTTC. Translating gives CASSLDAPGGEQFF. Filled out from reference TRBV5-1 and TRBJ2-1, the complete variable domain reads KAGVTQTPRYLIKTRGQQVTLSCSPISGHRSVSWYQQTPGQGLQFLFEYFSETQRNKGNFPGRFSGRQFSNSRSEMNVSTLELGDSALYLCASSLDAPGGEQFFGPGTRLTVL.

For this clone: At the DNA level, this CDR3 is encoded by other sequences in the same sample as well. The rearrangement links TRBV10-3 to TRBJ1-5; 9 bases line up with TRBD1. Germline V gene lookup returns CDR1 ENHRY and CDR2 SYGVKD. CDR3 size: 15 residues. Trimming cost V 0 bases and J 4 bases; bases outside gene matches: 1. CDR3 sequence (DNA): TGTGCCATCAGTGAGTCGGGACAGGGTAATCAGCCCCAGCATTTT. Translation: CAISESGQGNQPQHF.

This sequence joins TRBV11-3 and TRBJ1-2; D is possibly TRBD1 (6 bases). Germline values: CDR1 SGHNT, CDR2 YENEEA. This CDR3 is 14 amino acids long. The V and J ends lost 0 bases and 7 bases respectively, with 12 bases between them. The CDR3 DNA reads as TGTGCCAGCAGCTTAGATCCCACAGGGTCTGGCTACACCTTC. This sequence encodes CASSLDPTGSGYTF.

CDR3 amino acids: CASSIREQIVGEQFF. CDR3 nucleotide sequence: TGTGCCAGTAGTATACGGGAACAGATCGTCGGTGAGCAGTTCTTC. The chain uses TRBV19 and TRBJ2-1, with D possibly matching TRBD2 (5 bases). Germline V CDR1 and CDR2: LNHDA, SQIVND (reference sequence). Trimming took 2 bases from V and 9 from J, leaving 17 bases between them. This CDR3 is 15 amino acids long. Drawing the rest from reference TRBV19 and TRBJ2-1, the complete variable domain is DGGITQSPKYLFRKEGQNVTLSCEQNLNHDAMYWYRQDPGQGLRLIYYSQIVNDFQKGDIAEGYSVSREKKESFPLTVTSAQKNPTAFYLCASSIREQIVGEQFFGPGTRLTVL.

V is TRBV11-2 and J is TRBJ2-2; D is perhaps TRBD1 (6 bases). In germline, CDR1 is SGHAT, CDR2 FQNNGV. Trimming took 5 bases from V and 3 from J, leaving 13 bases between them. CDR3 size: 15 residues. The CDR3 is CASSLRGGDTGELFF. The CDR3 DNA reads TGTGCCAGCAGCCTCCGAGGGGGTGACACCGGGGAGCTGTTTTTT.

The rearrangement links TRBV7-3 to TRBJ2-3; tentative D call: TRBD1 (5 bases). Trimming stripped 2 bases from V and 4 bases from J, with 10 bases between. CDR3 size: 14 residues. The V gene's germline CDR1 is SGHTA and CDR2 FQGTGA. The CDR3 region is CASSLLGPSDTQYF. The DNA of the CDR3 is TGTGCCAGCAGCTTATTGGGGCCTTCAGATACGCAGTATTTT.

The chain employs TRBV3-1 (or the pseudogene TRBV3-2) and TRBJ1-2, with TRBD1 as a possible D gene (6 bases). With 0 bases removed from V and 8 bases from J, the gap between germline ends came to 16 bases. CDR1 is LGHDT, CDR2 YNNKEL, per germline (reference sequence). This CDR3 contains 15 residues. The CDR3 is CASSQDLKGGGGYTF. The CDR3 coding sequence is TGTGCCAGCAGCCAAGATTTGAAAGGGGGAGGGGGCTACACCTTC.

This chain links TRBV3-1 (or the pseudogene TRBV3-2) with TRBJ1-6; no clear D gene. Germline V lookup: CDR1 LGHDT, CDR2 YNNKEL (reference sequence). This CDR3 spans 13 amino acids. The V gene lost 1 base and the J gene lost 9 bases, with 7 bases spanning the gap. CDR3 DNA sequence: TGTGCCAGCAGCCAAGCCCTCCTTTCACCCCTCCACTTT. It codes for CASSQALLSPLHF.

The rearrangement links TRBV28 to TRBJ1-2, with a possible D match to TRBD1 (5 bases). This CDR3 is built from 15 residues. V lost 5 bases, J lost 2 bases, and 15 bases lay in between. Germline assignment: CDR1 MDHEN and CDR2 SYDVKM. The chain's CDR3 is CASSLIRGGNYGYTF. CDR3 coding DNA: TGTGCCAGCAGTCTCATTCGGGGGGGGAACTATGGCTACACCTTC.

This clone was counted a single time. The chain links TRBV24-1 to TRBJ2-5, with 8 bases that match TRBD1. The CDR3 spans 15 residues. Germline assignment: CDR1 KGHDR and CDR2 SFDVKD. With 3 bases clipped from V and 1 base from J, the junction kept 3 bases outside the gene matches. For the CDR3, the DNA is TGTGCCACCAGTGATATCGGACAGGGCCAAGAGACCCAGTACTTC. This translates into CATSDIGQGQETQYF.

This clone was detected once. The chain joins TRBV7-2 to TRBJ2-7, with D perhaps TRBD2 (6 bases). The CDR3 totals 13 residues. Germline CDR1 reads SGHTA; CDR2 reads FQGNSA. V dropped 0 bases and J dropped 5 bases, with 8 bases sitting between them. The CDR3 coding sequence is TGTGCCAGCAGCTTAGCCCTAGCGAACGAGCAGTACGTC. It codes for CASSLALANEQYV.

This chain joins TRBV2 and TRBJ1-2; 7 positions match TRBD1. CDR1 and CDR2 from the germline V gene are SNHLY and FYNNEI. The CDR3 extends over 14 amino acids. The J segment lost 1 base and the V segment lost 7 bases, leaving 6 bases of the junction unmatched. CDR3 sequence (DNA): TGTGCCAGCAAGTCGACAGGGAATAACTATGGCTACACCTTC. This codes for CASKSTGNNYGYTF.

The rearrangement links TRBV7-8 to TRBJ2-7; 9 bases match TRBD1. CDR1 and CDR2 (germline): SGHVS, FQNEAQ. The ends lost 2 bases at V and 7 bases at J; junction bases unmatched: 18. The CDR3 covers 18 residues. As DNA, the CDR3 is TGTGCCAGCAGCTTATATAACCTGGGACAGGGACCCCCTAGGGAGCAGTACGTC. Amino acids: CASSLYNLGQGPPREQYV.

J is TRBJ2-5 and V is TRBV7-3; the D gene is possibly TRBD2 (5 bases). This CDR3 spans 13 amino acids. V was clipped by 4 bases and J by 4 bases, with 10 bases between them. Looked up from germline, CDR1 is SGHTA and CDR2 is FQGTGA. CDR3 sequence (DNA): TGTGCCAGCAGCTCCGGGATCGGAGAGACCCAGTACTTC. It codes for CASSSGIGETQYF.

The J gene is TRBJ1-5, the V gene TRBV28, with TRBD1 identical over 7 bases. V was pared by 6 bases and J by 4 bases, with 0 bases of the junction left unmatched. The germline gives CDR1 MDHEN, CDR2 SYDVKM. The CDR3 spans 12 residues. The CDR3 DNA sequence: TGTGCCAGCAGGACAGGGAATCAGCCCCAGCATTTT. Protein: CASRTGNQPQHF. Drawing the rest from reference TRBV28 and TRBJ1-5, the complete variable domain is DVKVTQSSRYLVKRTGEKVFLECVQDMDHENMFWYRQDPGLGLRLIYFSYDVKMKEKGDIPEGYSVSREKKERFSLILESASTNQTSMYLCASRTGNQPQHFGDGTRLSIL.

The chain employs TRBV24-1 and TRBJ2-3, with 15 bases that match TRBD2. This CDR3 is built from 19 residues. V dropped 3 bases and J dropped 2; count of bases not matched to a gene: 8. Germline V gene sequence: CDR1 KGHDR, CDR2 SFDVKD. In DNA form, the CDR3 reads TGTGCCACCAGTGATCTGAGGGGACTAGCGGGGGGTTCCACAGATACGCAGTATTTT. The encoded protein is CATSDLRGLAGGSTDTQYF.

The gene calls are TRBV2 and TRBJ1-1, with D hard to call. Trimming removed 1 base from V and 4 bases from J, with 7 bases in between. The germline V gene has CDR1 SNHLY and CDR2 FYNNEI. The CDR3 runs to 13 residues. The CDR3: CASSEEEVTEAFF. In DNA, the CDR3 is TGTGCCAGCAGTGAAGAGGAGGTCACTGAAGCTTTCTTT.

This rearrangement joins TRBV7-2 to TRBJ1-2; D may be TRBD1 (6 bases). Trimming took 2 bases from V and 4 from J, leaving 14 bases between them. Germline assignment: CDR1 SGHTA and CDR2 FQGNSA. CDR3 length: 15 residues. The CDR3 nucleotides are TGTGCCAGCAGCTTAAACAGGGTGTCCTTCTATGGCTACACCTTC. It specifies CASSLNRVSFYGYTF.

V usage is TRBV15 and J usage is TRBJ1-2, with D hard to call. This CDR3 region has 14 residues. The germline CDR1 and CDR2 sequences are LNHNV and YYDKDF (reference sequence). V lost 0 bases to trimming and J lost 6 bases, with 11 bases between them. The CDR3 DNA sequence: TGTGCCACCAGCAGAGATAGGGCAGCGGATGGCTACACCTTC. It is translated as CATSRDRAADGYTF.

The table lists this clone with a few counts. The V and J genes are TRBV5-1 and TRBJ2-5; TRBD2 is a possible D gene (6 bases). The CDR3 covers 16 residues. Trimming took off 0 bases at V and 3 bases at J, with 15 bases between the two ends. The germline CDR1 and CDR2 sequences are SGHRS and YFSETQ. CDR3 loop: CASSLGLVSGEETQYF. CDR3 bases: TGCGCCAGCAGCTTGGGTCTCGTGTCGGGGGAAGAGACCCAGTACTTC. Full variable domain (rest looked up from reference TRBV5-1 and TRBJ2-5): KAGVTQTPRYLIKTRGQQVTLSCSPISGHRSVSWYQQTPGQGLQFLFEYFSETQRNKGNFPGRFSGRQFSNSRSEMNVSTLELGDSALYLCASSLGLVSGEETQYFGPGTRLLVL.

The rearrangement links TRBV21-1 to TRBJ2-2; the table assigns TRBD2, which was not confirmed against the DNA. TRBV21-1 is a documented pseudogene. This CDR3 has 17 amino acids. The DNA of the CDR3 is TGTGCCAGCAGCAACCCCCCGCGGGGGGTGGGCGGTGGGGAGCTGTTTTTT. It translates to CASSNPPRGVGGGELFF.